One and the same sample provided the 2 T cell receptor beta chains below, sequenced in a study of human T cells and chemical hapten exposure. TCRdb reprocessed the RACE reads with MiXCR, giving one entry per CDR3 protein. The data hold 300,000 to 350,000 distinct CDR3 sequences, with under 8% observed a single time. Time point given: patch test 1, 2 weeks after DPC sensitization. Noted treatment: therapeutic diphenylcyclopropenone sensitization with weekly scalp DPC. The sequencing here drew on whole blood, taken in connection with sensitization to the hapten diphenylcyclopropenone (DPC). The receptors come from a young woman with alopecia areata. Some clones in this sample may be carry-over from other donors' samples.

This clonotype has a handful of counts. V is TRBV7-2 and J is TRBJ1-6, with a tentative D call TRBD1 (5 bases). V lost 2 bases, J lost 3 bases, and 8 bases lay in between. The CDR3 runs 15 residues. The germline V gene encodes CDR1 SGHTA and CDR2 FQGNSA. For the CDR3, the DNA is TGTGCCAGCAGCTTACGCAGGGACTATAATTCACCCCTCCACTTT. As protein: CASSLRRDYNSPLHF. Filled out from reference TRBV7-2 and TRBJ1-6, the complete variable domain reads GAGVSQSPSNKVTEKGKDVELRCDPISGHTALYWYRQSLGQGLEFLIYFQGNSAPDKSGLPSDRFSAERTGGSVSTLTIQRTQQEDSAVYLCASSLRRDYNSPLHFGNGTRLTVT.

In this sample, this clonotype turned up a few times. The chain combines TRBV5-1 with TRBJ2-5; 7 bases are a match to TRBD2. The CDR3 contains 13 residues. The V and J ends lost 4 bases and 5 bases, in that order; junction bases with no gene match: 5. Germline loops: CDR1 SGHRS, CDR2 YFSETQ. CDR3: CASSRQGGETQYF. The DNA of the CDR3 is TGCGCCAGCAGCAGGCAGGGAGGGGAGACCCAGTACTTC.